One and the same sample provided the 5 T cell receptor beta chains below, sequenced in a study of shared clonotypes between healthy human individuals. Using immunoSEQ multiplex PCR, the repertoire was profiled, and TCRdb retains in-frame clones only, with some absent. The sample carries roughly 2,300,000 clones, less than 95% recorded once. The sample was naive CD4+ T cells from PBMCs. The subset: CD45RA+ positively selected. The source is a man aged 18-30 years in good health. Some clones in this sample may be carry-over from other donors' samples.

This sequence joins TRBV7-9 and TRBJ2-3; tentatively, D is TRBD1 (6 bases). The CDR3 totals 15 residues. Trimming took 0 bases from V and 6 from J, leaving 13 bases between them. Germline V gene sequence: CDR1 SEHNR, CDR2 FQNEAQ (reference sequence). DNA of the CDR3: TGTGCCAGCAGCTTAGCCGGGACACCGGACGATACGCAGTATTTT. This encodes CASSLAGTPDDTQYF.

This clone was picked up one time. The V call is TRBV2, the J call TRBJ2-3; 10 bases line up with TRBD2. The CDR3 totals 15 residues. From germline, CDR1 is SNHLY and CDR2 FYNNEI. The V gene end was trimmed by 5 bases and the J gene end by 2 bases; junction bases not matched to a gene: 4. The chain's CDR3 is CASSRTSGNTDTQYF. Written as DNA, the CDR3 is TGTGCCAGCAGTAGGACTAGCGGTAACACAGATACGCAGTATTTT.

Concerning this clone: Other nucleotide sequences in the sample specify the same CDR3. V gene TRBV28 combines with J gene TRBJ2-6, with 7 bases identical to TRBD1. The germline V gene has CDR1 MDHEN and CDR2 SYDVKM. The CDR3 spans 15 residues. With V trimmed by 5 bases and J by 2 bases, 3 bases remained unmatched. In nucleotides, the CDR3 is TGTGCCAGCAGTCCAAGGGGGCCTGGGGCCAACGTCCTGACTTTC. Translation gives CASSPRGPGANVLTF.

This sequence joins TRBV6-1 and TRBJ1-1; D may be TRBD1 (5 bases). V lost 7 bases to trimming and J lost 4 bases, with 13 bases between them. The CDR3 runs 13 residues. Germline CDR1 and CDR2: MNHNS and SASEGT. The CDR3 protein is CASMGGASTEAFF. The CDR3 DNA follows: TGTGCCAGCATGGGAGGGGCGAGCACTGAAGCTTTCTTT.

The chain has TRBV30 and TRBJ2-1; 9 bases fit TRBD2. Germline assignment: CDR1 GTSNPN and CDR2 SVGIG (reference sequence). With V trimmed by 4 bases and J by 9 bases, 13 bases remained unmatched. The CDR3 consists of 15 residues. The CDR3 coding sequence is TGTGCCTGGATAGCAAGCGGGAGGATGGGGGGTGAGCAGTTCTTC. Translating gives CAWIASGRMGGEQFF.